A selection of T cell receptor beta chains follows, all from one sample in a study of blood T cell repertoires in COVID-19. Using immunoSEQ multiplex PCR, the repertoire was profiled, and TCRdb retains in-frame clones only, with some absent. The sample carries about 34,000 clones, about 80% recorded once. Specimen: peripheral blood. The receptor set was obtained from a woman in her 70s with acute or convalescent COVID-19. The CDR3 runs from the conserved cysteine through the conserved F or W.

v_call: TRBV7-9; cdr3_aa: CASSSWTGEGLLGGYTF
v_call: TRBV29-1; cdr3_aa: CSVDPAGLYNEQFF
v_call: TRBV6-5; cdr3_aa: CASLGGPHGYTF
v_call: TRBV6-5; cdr3_aa: CASSNFLGEQFF
v_call: TRBV12-3/TRBV12-4; cdr3_aa: CASSLSGVSVLTF
v_call: TRBV5-1; cdr3_aa: CASSIQEGEKLFF
v_call: TRBV19; cdr3_aa: CASSSTSGRAPSYNEQFF
v_call: TRBV19; cdr3_aa: CASSIGLAASTDTQYF
v_call: TRBV12-1; cdr3_aa: CASSPCTGTGLYGYTF
v_call: TRBV10-3; cdr3_aa: CAISTRQAQYF
v_call: TRBV6-5; cdr3_aa: CASREGQGANQPQHF
v_call: TRBV14; cdr3_aa: CASSPRSLRNTIYF
v_call: TRBV29-1; cdr3_aa: CSGETGANYGYTF
v_call: TRBV10-3; cdr3_aa: CAISAGQGMGMNTEAFF
v_call: TRBV6-6; cdr3_aa: CATDERDRGNQPQHF
v_call: TRBV2; cdr3_aa: CASTEQGLNEKLFF
v_call: TRBV9; cdr3_aa: CASSGLPDYEQYF
v_call: TRBV6-5; cdr3_aa: CASRARLGYKNIQYF
v_call: TRBV5-6; cdr3_aa: CASSFGPEAFF
v_call: TRBV20-1; cdr3_aa: CSAPLTDTQYF
v_call: TRBV27; cdr3_aa: CASSPAGGVGQETQYF
v_call: TRBV6-6; cdr3_aa: CASSRQGEQFF
v_call: TRBV20-1; cdr3_aa: CSASTLAGTVTDTQYF
v_call: TRBV10-3; cdr3_aa: CAISEEGAPETQYF
v_call: TRBV25-1; cdr3_aa: CASSESRGFETQYF
v_call: TRBV5-1; cdr3_aa: CASSLVGEGEKLFF
v_call: TRBV2; cdr3_aa: CASSPVLGAYEQYF
v_call: TRBV5-1; cdr3_aa: CASSLRDRGPDTGELFF
v_call: TRBV5-5; cdr3_aa: CASSLGLTVYQPQHF
v_call: TRBV10-3; cdr3_aa: CAISDPSSDEQFF
v_call: TRBV4-2; cdr3_aa: CASSRGAGEGNYGYTF
v_call: TRBV6-5; cdr3_aa: CASRVPGGRDEQFF
v_call: TRBV6-1; cdr3_aa: CASSEFVGAGYTF
v_call: TRBV5-1; cdr3_aa: CASSPRQGPGNTIYF
v_call: TRBV15; cdr3_aa: CATSDRRHNEQFF
v_call: TRBV29-1; cdr3_aa: CSVEDRSSGNNEQFF
v_call: TRBV2; cdr3_aa: CASSEALGGGADTQYF
v_call: TRBV5-4; cdr3_aa: CASSFGGSSYNEQFF
v_call: TRBV5-1; cdr3_aa: CASSLIPDQETQYF
v_call: TRBV28; cdr3_aa: CASETSGNWVTGELFF
v_call: TRBV6-4; cdr3_aa: CASRDRGDPTDTQYF
v_call: TRBV19; cdr3_aa: CASRGQGPGELFF